The rows below give T cell receptor beta chains drawn from one sample of a study of early T cells in non-severe SARS-CoV-2 infection. TCRdb redid the calling of the 5' RACE reads with MiXCR, one entry per CDR3 protein. The sample holds approximately 30,000 distinct CDR3 sequences, roughly 5.7% seen once. The specimen sequenced was whole blood. These receptors all stem from an adult who was a healthcare worker with PCR-confirmed SARS-CoV-2 infection or an uninfected control (not recorded which). Each CDR3 is given with its conserved first and last residue. The order of the fields is D gene, J gene, V gene, clone size, CDR3 DNA, CDR3 protein. The D gene is left open where the match is weak. Where a row states a size, it is once, few, many or the class of an expanded clone; other rows omit it.

D gene: -; J gene: TRBJ2-5; V gene: TRBV28; clone size: few; CDR3 DNA: TGTGCCAGCAGACGGGACATCGAAGAGACCCAGTACTTC; CDR3 protein: CASRRDIEETQYF
D gene: TRBD2; J gene: TRBJ2-7; V gene: TRBV2; clone size: many; CDR3 DNA: TGTGCCAGCAGTGTTCTTAGCGGGAACGACGAGCAGTACTTC; CDR3 protein: CASSVLSGNDEQYF
D gene: TRBD2; J gene: TRBJ2-1; V gene: TRBV18; clone size: many; CDR3 DNA: TGTGCCAGCTCACCAGGTTGGGGACTAGCGGGAGGCGGAAGGTCCTACAATGAGCAGTTCTTC; CDR3 protein: CASSPGWGLAGGGRSYNEQFF
D gene: TRBD2; J gene: TRBJ2-3; V gene: TRBV10-3; clone size: many; CDR3 DNA: TGTGCCATCAGGGGACTAGGGCTATATACGCAGTATTTT; CDR3 protein: CAIRGLGLYTQYF
D gene: -; J gene: TRBJ2-3; V gene: TRBV4-3; clone size: many; CDR3 DNA: TGCGCCAGCAGCCAAAATCGGGGGGCGGGTTGGACAGATACGCAGTATTTT; CDR3 protein: CASSQNRGAGWTDTQYF
D gene: -; J gene: TRBJ2-7; V gene: TRBV7-6; clone size: many; CDR3 DNA: TGTGCCAGCAGCTTAGAGTTTGGGTCGGGCTACGAGCAGTACTTC; CDR3 protein: CASSLEFGSGYEQYF
D gene: -; J gene: TRBJ2-5; V gene: TRBV12-3/TRBV12-4; clone size: many; CDR3 DNA: TGTGCCAGCAGTTTACAGAGTGAGACCCAGTACTTC; CDR3 protein: CASSLQSETQYF
D gene: -; J gene: TRBJ2-3; V gene: TRBV5-1; clone size: many; CDR3 DNA: TGCGCCAGCAAGGGCGGGGAGCCTTTAGATACGCAGTATTTT; CDR3 protein: CASKGGEPLDTQYF
D gene: TRBD2; J gene: TRBJ2-7; V gene: TRBV12-3/TRBV12-4; clone size: medium-sized; CDR3 DNA: TGTGCCAGCACAACCGGGACTAGCGGGTCCTACGAGCAGTACTTC; CDR3 protein: CASTTGTSGSYEQYF
D gene: -; J gene: TRBJ2-6; V gene: TRBV5-5; clone size: few; CDR3 DNA: TGTGCCAGCAGCCCGGACGGTTACTCTGGGGCCAACGTCCTGACTTTC; CDR3 protein: CASSPDGYSGANVLTF
D gene: -; J gene: TRBJ2-3; V gene: TRBV6-2/TRBV6-3; clone size: few; CDR3 DNA: TGTGCCAGCAGTTACGGGGGGACCACAGATACGCAGTATTTT; CDR3 protein: CASSYGGTTDTQYF
D gene: -; J gene: TRBJ2-1; V gene: TRBV20-1; clone size: many; CDR3 DNA: TGCAGTGCTAGAGGGGGTAGCGGCTCCTACAATGAGCAGTTCTTC; CDR3 protein: CSARGGSGSYNEQFF
D gene: -; J gene: TRBJ1-4; V gene: TRBV20-1; clone size: many; CDR3 DNA: TGCAGTGCCCGGGACGGCTCTAATGAAAAACTGTTTTTT; CDR3 protein: CSARDGSNEKLFF
D gene: -; J gene: TRBJ2-7; V gene: TRBV4-1; clone size: many; CDR3 DNA: TGCGCCAGCAGCCAAGATATGCGGGCCGGAGACGAGCAGTACTTC; CDR3 protein: CASSQDMRAGDEQYF
D gene: -; J gene: TRBJ2-2; V gene: TRBV7-9; clone size: many; CDR3 DNA: TGTGCCAGCAGCTGGGACCTGAACACCGGGGAGCTGTTTTTT; CDR3 protein: CASSWDLNTGELFF
D gene: TRBD1; J gene: TRBJ2-3; V gene: TRBV7-9; clone size: few; CDR3 DNA: TGTGCCAGCAGCACAGGGGGTTCTACCCCGCAGTATTTT; CDR3 protein: CASSTGGSTPQYF
D gene: -; J gene: TRBJ2-3; V gene: TRBV4-1; clone size: many; CDR3 DNA: TGCGCCAGCAGCCTAGGGACGTTCACAGATACGCAGTATTTT; CDR3 protein: CASSLGTFTDTQYF
D gene: -; J gene: TRBJ1-1; V gene: TRBV7-8; clone size: -; CDR3 DNA: TGTGCCAGCAGCTTAGGACAGACGGACTTCACTGAAGCTTTCTTT; CDR3 protein: CASSLGQTDFTEAFF
D gene: TRBD2; J gene: TRBJ2-7; V gene: TRBV28; clone size: many; CDR3 DNA: TGTGCCAGCAGTTTATCATCGGGGAGGGCCCCCTACGAGCAGTACTTC; CDR3 protein: CASSLSSGRAPYEQYF
D gene: TRBD1; J gene: TRBJ2-2; V gene: TRBV7-2; clone size: many; CDR3 DNA: TGTGCCAGCAGCATGACAGGGGGTATCGACGGGGAGCTGTTTTTT; CDR3 protein: CASSMTGGIDGELFF